These T cell receptor beta chains were read from a single sample in a study of cytomegalovirus exposure and HLA in healthy donors. Sequencing used immunoSEQ multiplex PCR; TCRdb keeps in-frame clones, though not all of them. This table holds around 130,000 clones, 65% to 90% found once. Sample: PBMCs. All receptors derive from a woman aged 18-35 years in good health and CMV-seropositive. Each CDR3 is given with its conserved first and last residue. A D gene is named only where the DNA matches it firmly. Clone size is shown for a subset of rows, as once, few, many or a class of expanded clone.

d_call: .
v_call: TRBV19
j_call: TRBJ1-1
clone_size: .
cdr3_nt: TGTGCCAGTAGTATACCCGGGGACACTGAAGCTTTCTTT
cdr3_aa: CASSIPGDTEAFF

d_call: .
v_call: TRBV7-7
j_call: TRBJ2-5
clone_size: .
cdr3_nt: TGTGCTAGCAGCTTAGGGGCCCAAGAGACCCAGTACTTC
cdr3_aa: CASSLGAQETQYF

d_call: .
v_call: TRBV2
j_call: TRBJ2-7
clone_size: .
cdr3_nt: TGTGCCACCTCGAAGGAGTCCTCCTACGAGCAGTACTTC
cdr3_aa: CATSKESSYEQYF

d_call: .
v_call: TRBV11-2
j_call: TRBJ2-7
clone_size: few
cdr3_nt: TGTGCCAGCAGCTTATCAGGGTTCACCTACGAGCAGTACTTC
cdr3_aa: CASSLSGFTYEQYF

d_call: .
v_call: TRBV6-1
j_call: TRBJ2-5
clone_size: few
cdr3_nt: TGTGCCAGCAATGGGAGACTTCGGGCTCAAGAGACCCAGTACTTC
cdr3_aa: CASNGRLRAQETQYF

d_call: .
v_call: TRBV7-2
j_call: TRBJ2-5
clone_size: .
cdr3_nt: TGTGCCAGCAGCTTAGCGCGCGGGGCGTCCTGGGAGACCCAGTACTTC
cdr3_aa: CASSLARGASWETQYF

d_call: .
v_call: TRBV9
j_call: TRBJ1-2
clone_size: .
cdr3_nt: TGTGCCAGCAGCGGCCTTGGAGACCCAGACTATGGCTACACCTTC
cdr3_aa: CASSGLGDPDYGYTF

d_call: .
v_call: TRBV10-3
j_call: TRBJ2-3
clone_size: once
cdr3_nt: TGTGCCATCAGTGAAGGGTTAGCGGCGGATACGCAGTATTTT
cdr3_aa: CAISEGLAADTQYF

d_call: TRBD1
v_call: TRBV19
j_call: TRBJ1-5
clone_size: .
cdr3_nt: TGTGCCAGTAGCGGGACAGATAGCAATCAGCCCCAGCATTTT
cdr3_aa: CASSGTDSNQPQHF

d_call: .
v_call: TRBV7-6
j_call: TRBJ1-3
clone_size: .
cdr3_nt: TGTGCCAGCAGACCGGACAGCAGCTCTGGAAACACCATATATTTT
cdr3_aa: CASRPDSSSGNTIYF

d_call: .
v_call: TRBV6-1
j_call: TRBJ2-3
clone_size: .
cdr3_nt: TGTGCCAGCAGTGCTGGGCTTCCAGATACGCAGTATTTT
cdr3_aa: CASSAGLPDTQYF

d_call: TRBD2
v_call: TRBV9
j_call: TRBJ2-7
clone_size: .
cdr3_nt: TGTGCCAGCAGCCCCGGAGGGCTAGCGGACTACGAGCAGTACTTC
cdr3_aa: CASSPGGLADYEQYF

d_call: .
v_call: TRBV2
j_call: TRBJ1-5
clone_size: .
cdr3_nt: TGTGCCAGCCAACCCAGGCCCCAGCATTTT
cdr3_aa: CASQPRPQHF

d_call: .
v_call: TRBV7-3
j_call: TRBJ2-6
clone_size: .
cdr3_nt: TGTGCCAGCAGCTTAAGCGGGGCCGGGGCCAACGTCCTGACTTTC
cdr3_aa: CASSLSGAGANVLTF

d_call: .
v_call: TRBV7-9
j_call: TRBJ1-1
clone_size: .
cdr3_nt: TGTGCCAGCAGCCCGATGGAGATGAACACTGAAGCTTTCTTT
cdr3_aa: CASSPMEMNTEAFF

d_call: TRBD2
v_call: TRBV10-3
j_call: TRBJ2-5
clone_size: once
cdr3_nt: TGTGCCATCAGTGTTCTAGCGGGGGAGCAAGAGACCCAGTACTTC
cdr3_aa: CAISVLAGEQETQYF

d_call: .
v_call: TRBV27
j_call: TRBJ1-1
clone_size: .
cdr3_nt: TGTGCCAGCAGTTTACTGGGGGCGAACACTGAAGCTTTCTTT
cdr3_aa: CASSLLGANTEAFF

d_call: TRBD2
v_call: TRBV7-2
j_call: TRBJ2-1
clone_size: .
cdr3_nt: TGTGCCAGCAGCCCCCGAGGGCTAGCGGGGGTTGAGCAGTTCTTC
cdr3_aa: CASSPRGLAGVEQFF

d_call: .
v_call: TRBV7-9
j_call: TRBJ1-2
clone_size: .
cdr3_nt: TGTGCCAGCACCACTTCGACAGGAGCTAACTATGGCTACACCTTC
cdr3_aa: CASTTSTGANYGYTF

d_call: TRBD1
v_call: TRBV12-5
j_call: TRBJ2-1
clone_size: .
cdr3_nt: TGTGCTAGTGGTCCCGGGACAGCGTCTATGGATGAGCAGTTCTTC
cdr3_aa: CASGPGTASMDEQFF

d_call: .
v_call: TRBV28
j_call: TRBJ1-3
clone_size: .
cdr3_nt: TGTGCCAGCACGACTTGGACAGCCAGCTCCTCTGGAAACACCATATATTTT
cdr3_aa: CASTTWTASSSGNTIYF

d_call: .
v_call: TRBV29-1
j_call: TRBJ2-5
clone_size: once
cdr3_nt: TGCAGCGTACGTAAGGGGCAAGAGACCCAGTACTTC
cdr3_aa: CSVRKGQETQYF

d_call: TRBD1
v_call: TRBV6-5
j_call: TRBJ1-1
clone_size: .
cdr3_nt: TGTGCCAGCAGTTACTCACCGGACAGGGGAGCAGCTTTCTTT
cdr3_aa: CASSYSPDRGAAFF

d_call: TRBD2
v_call: TRBV27
j_call: TRBJ2-7
clone_size: .
cdr3_nt: TGTGCCAGCAGTTTGGGACGGACTAGAAGGCAGTACTTC
cdr3_aa: CASSLGRTRRQYF

d_call: TRBD1
v_call: TRBV27
j_call: TRBJ2-7
clone_size: .
cdr3_nt: TGTGCCAGCAGTTTATATCGGGACAGGGGTAACGAGCAGTACTTC
cdr3_aa: CASSLYRDRGNEQYF

d_call: .
v_call: TRBV10-3
j_call: TRBJ2-1
clone_size: .
cdr3_nt: TGTGCCATCAGTGCTGGCTCTCGTGAGCAGTTCTTC
cdr3_aa: CAISAGSREQFF

d_call: TRBD1
v_call: TRBV9
j_call: TRBJ2-7
clone_size: .
cdr3_nt: TGTGCCAGCAGCGTAGGGGGGACAGACTACGGTGGGCAGTACTTC
cdr3_aa: CASSVGGTDYGGQYF

d_call: .
v_call: TRBV9
j_call: TRBJ2-7
clone_size: .
cdr3_nt: TGTGCCAGCAGCGTTGGAGGGACTTACGAGCAGTACTTC
cdr3_aa: CASSVGGTYEQYF

d_call: .
v_call: TRBV27
j_call: TRBJ1-4
clone_size: .
cdr3_nt: TGTGCCAGCAGTCCTGGATGGGAGCTAGGTGAAAAACTGTTTTTT
cdr3_aa: CASSPGWELGEKLFF

d_call: .
v_call: TRBV4-1
j_call: TRBJ2-2
clone_size: .
cdr3_nt: TGCGCCAGCAGCTACTATTTAGCGGTCACCGGGGAGCTGTTTTTT
cdr3_aa: CASSYYLAVTGELFF

d_call: .
v_call: TRBV2
j_call: TRBJ2-3
clone_size: .
cdr3_nt: TGTGCCAGCAGTGTGACTTTGCCTAGCACAGATACGCAGTATTTT
cdr3_aa: CASSVTLPSTDTQYF

d_call: .
v_call: TRBV5-4
j_call: TRBJ2-3
clone_size: once
cdr3_nt: TGTGCCAGCAGCTTGGCTGGGGCGGATACGCAGTATTTT
cdr3_aa: CASSLAGADTQYF

d_call: TRBD1
v_call: TRBV7-9
j_call: TRBJ2-2
clone_size: .
cdr3_nt: TGTGCCAGCAGCTACCGACAGGGGACCCTAGGGACCGGGGAGCTGTTTTTT
cdr3_aa: CASSYRQGTLGTGELFF

d_call: .
v_call: TRBV9
j_call: TRBJ1-2
clone_size: once
cdr3_nt: TGTGCCAGCAGCGGCGCCCGGGAGAACGCTAACTATGGCTACACCTTC
cdr3_aa: CASSGARENANYGYTF

d_call: .
v_call: TRBV1
j_call: TRBJ2-7
clone_size: once
cdr3_nt: TGCACCAGCAGCCAAGAGACCGGGAGGAGCTCCTACGAGCAGTACTTC
cdr3_aa: CTSSQETGRSSYEQYF

d_call: TRBD2
v_call: TRBV9
j_call: TRBJ2-5
clone_size: .
cdr3_nt: TGTGCCAGCAGCGCCGGGACTAGCGAGGTTCGAGAGACCCAGTACTTC
cdr3_aa: CASSAGTSEVRETQYF

d_call: .
v_call: TRBV6-6
j_call: TRBJ2-7
clone_size: .
cdr3_nt: TGTGCCAGCAGTCCGCCGCAGACATTTAGCTCCTACGAGCAGTACTTC
cdr3_aa: CASSPPQTFSSYEQYF

d_call: .
v_call: TRBV5-1
j_call: TRBJ1-3
clone_size: .
cdr3_nt: TGCGCCAGCAGCTTGGAAGCTGCCTCTGGAAACACCATATATTTT
cdr3_aa: CASSLEAASGNTIYF

d_call: TRBD2
v_call: TRBV2
j_call: TRBJ2-5
clone_size: .
cdr3_nt: TGTGCCAGCACCGTACTAGCGGGGGTCAAAGAGACCCAGTACTTC
cdr3_aa: CASTVLAGVKETQYF

d_call: .
v_call: TRBV4-1
j_call: TRBJ2-3
clone_size: .
cdr3_nt: TGCGCCAGCAGCCCGGCAGGGGCAGATACGCAGTATTTT
cdr3_aa: CASSPAGADTQYF

d_call: .
v_call: TRBV4-1
j_call: TRBJ2-3
clone_size: .
cdr3_nt: TGCGCCAGCAGCCCCGGGACATTCACAGATACGCAGTATTTT
cdr3_aa: CASSPGTFTDTQYF

d_call: TRBD2
v_call: TRBV9
j_call: TRBJ2-3
clone_size: .
cdr3_nt: TGTGCCAGCAGCCGACCACCCCGGGGGGGGACAGATACGCAGTATTTT
cdr3_aa: CASSRPPRGGTDTQYF

d_call: TRBD1
v_call: TRBV5-1
j_call: TRBJ2-3
clone_size: .
cdr3_nt: TGCGCCAGCAGCCCAGGACAGGGATTCACAGATACGCAGTATTTT
cdr3_aa: CASSPGQGFTDTQYF

d_call: .
v_call: TRBV4-1
j_call: TRBJ2-7
clone_size: .
cdr3_nt: TGCGCCAGCAGCCAAGTTTACTTGTGGGACAAGAAGTCGGGCGAGCAGTACTTC
cdr3_aa: CASSQVYLWDKKSGEQYF

d_call: TRBD2
v_call: TRBV4-2
j_call: TRBJ2-7
clone_size: .
cdr3_nt: TGTGCCAGCAGCCAAGGGACTAGCGCGGGGAACTCCTACGAGCAGTACTTC
cdr3_aa: CASSQGTSAGNSYEQYF

d_call: TRBD1
v_call: TRBV29-1
j_call: TRBJ2-3
clone_size: once
cdr3_nt: TGCAGCATTTGGACAGGAACCAGCACAGATACGCAGTATTTT
cdr3_aa: CSIWTGTSTDTQYF

d_call: .
v_call: TRBV15
j_call: TRBJ2-3
clone_size: .
cdr3_nt: TGTGCCACCAGCAGGGTAGGGGAATTGACAGATACGCAGTATTTT
cdr3_aa: CATSRVGELTDTQYF

d_call: .
v_call: TRBV28
j_call: TRBJ2-3
clone_size: .
cdr3_nt: TGTGCCAGCAGCCCCCGAGCAACAGATACGCAGTATTTT
cdr3_aa: CASSPRATDTQYF

d_call: .
v_call: TRBV5-4
j_call: TRBJ1-2
clone_size: .
cdr3_nt: TGTGCCAGCAGCCAGTCGCAGGCTTCAGGGTATGGCTACACCTTC
cdr3_aa: CASSQSQASGYGYTF

d_call: TRBD2
v_call: TRBV10-1
j_call: TRBJ2-1
clone_size: .
cdr3_nt: TGCGCCAGCAGTGAGTCGGGGCGGGGGTTATCCTACAATGAGCAGTTCTTC
cdr3_aa: CASSESGRGLSYNEQFF

d_call: TRBD1
v_call: TRBV4-1
j_call: TRBJ1-5
clone_size: .
cdr3_nt: TGCGCCAGCAGCACGACAGGGGGCTCTTCACAGCCCCAGCATTTT
cdr3_aa: CASSTTGGSSQPQHF

d_call: .
v_call: TRBV6-1
j_call: TRBJ2-3
clone_size: .
cdr3_nt: TGTGCCAGCAGTGTTAGCCCCAGGGCAGATACGCAGTATTTT
cdr3_aa: CASSVSPRADTQYF

d_call: .
v_call: TRBV7-6
j_call: TRBJ2-3
clone_size: .
cdr3_nt: TGTGCCAGCAGCATGGTAGCCTATAGCAGTGATACGCAGTATTTT
cdr3_aa: CASSMVAYSSDTQYF

d_call: .
v_call: TRBV5-4
j_call: TRBJ2-7
clone_size: .
cdr3_nt: TGTGCCAGCAGCCCCGGGGGAGATTACGAGCAGTACTTC
cdr3_aa: CASSPGGDYEQYF

d_call: TRBD2
v_call: TRBV2
j_call: TRBJ2-5
clone_size: .
cdr3_nt: TGTGCCAGCAGTGAAAGTACAGCGGGGAGCCAAGAGACCCAGTACTTC
cdr3_aa: CASSESTAGSQETQYF

d_call: TRBD1
v_call: TRBV5-6
j_call: TRBJ1-1
clone_size: few
cdr3_nt: TGTGCCAGCAGGGGACAGGGGAATACTGAAGCTTTCTTT
cdr3_aa: CASRGQGNTEAFF

d_call: TRBD1
v_call: TRBV2
j_call: TRBJ2-5
clone_size: .
cdr3_nt: TGTGCCAGCAGTCAAGGGGGCGGTGAGACCCAGTACTTC
cdr3_aa: CASSQGGGETQYF

d_call: TRBD2
v_call: TRBV27
j_call: TRBJ2-3
clone_size: .
cdr3_nt: TGTGCCAGCAGTTTACGCCAGCGGGGGGGCTTAGATACGCAGTATTTT
cdr3_aa: CASSLRQRGGLDTQYF

d_call: .
v_call: TRBV4-1
j_call: TRBJ2-1
clone_size: once
cdr3_nt: TGCGCCAGCAGCCACCCAGGGGTGGATGAGCAGTTCTTC
cdr3_aa: CASSHPGVDEQFF